This T cell receptor (beta chain) was retrieved from a study of cytomegalovirus exposure and HLA in healthy donors. Study-wide results and caveats: Later analysis identified a missense DCLRE1C variant that was linked to TCR beta V- and J-gene trimming.

PCR used 60 Vbeta primers and 13 Jbeta primers. Sequencing was performed with immunoSEQ multiplex PCR; in TCRdb, only in-frame clones are kept and a portion is missing. The sample includes some 160,000 clones, approximately 82% of them seen just once. CDR3 length equals 12 residues. The V end was cut by 3 bases, the J end by 4 bases, with 4 bases between. CDR1 and CDR2 (germline): LNHDA, SQIVND (reference sequence). In its sample, this clone was seen once. Antigen specificity is unknown. Source material: PBMCs. The origin of this receptor is a man aged 50 or older in good health and CMV-seropositive. The gene calls are TRBV19 and TRBJ1-5; D not resolved. The CDR3 nucleotides are TGTGCCAGTAGTATGACAAATCAGCCCCAGCATTTT. Translating gives CASSMTNQPQHF.